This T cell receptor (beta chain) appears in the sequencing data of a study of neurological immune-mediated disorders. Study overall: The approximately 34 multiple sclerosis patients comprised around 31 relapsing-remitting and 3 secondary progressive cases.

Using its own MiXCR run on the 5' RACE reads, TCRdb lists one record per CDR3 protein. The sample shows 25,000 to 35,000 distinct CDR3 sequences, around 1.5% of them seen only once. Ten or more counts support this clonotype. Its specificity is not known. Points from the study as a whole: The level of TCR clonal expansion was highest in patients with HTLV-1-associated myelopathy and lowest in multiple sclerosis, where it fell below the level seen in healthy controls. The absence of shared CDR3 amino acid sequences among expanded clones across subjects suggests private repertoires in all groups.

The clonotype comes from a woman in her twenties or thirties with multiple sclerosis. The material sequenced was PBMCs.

This CDR3 reads CSARNLRQSNEKLFF. In DNA form, the CDR3 reads TGCAGTGCTAGGAACCTCAGACAGAGTAATGAAAAACTGTTTTTT. This sequence joins TRBV20-1 and TRBJ1-4, with a weak D call TRBD1 (5 bases). CDR3 length: 15 amino acids. Trimming cost V 3 bases and J 4 bases, with 15 bases left between them. Germline values: CDR1 DFQATT, CDR2 SNEGSKA (reference sequence).